Following are 23 T cell receptor beta chains from one sample sequenced in a study of T cell responses to AZD1222 COVID-19 vaccine. Data came from immunoSEQ multiplex PCR; TCRdb stores just in-frame clones and leaves some out. The table records some 100,000 clones, approximately 87% of them present only once. The input for sequencing was peripheral blood, taken on day 0 of AZD1222 vaccination. These receptors were taken from an adult in good health.

The table lists this clone with a count of one. The chain couples TRBV6-5 to TRBJ1-5; D not resolved. There are 15 residues in the CDR3. V was cut by 0 bases and J by 2 bases, with 8 bases left in between. In germline, CDR1 is MNHEY, CDR2 SVGAGI. The CDR3 reads CASSYSDGRNQPQHF. CDR3 DNA: TGTGCCAGCAGTTACTCGGATGGACGCAATCAGCCCCAGCATTTT.

The chain combines TRBV2 with TRBJ2-7; no definite D call. Trimming pared 5 bases from V and 6 bases from J, leaving 14 bases between. The CDR3 sequence is 13 residues long. Per the germline V gene, CDR1 is SNHLY and CDR2 is FYNNEI. CDR3 DNA sequence: TGTGCCAGCAGTTATCAGGCCCTAGGCGAGCAGTACTTC. Its protein is CASSYQALGEQYF.

The V and J genes are TRBV24-1 and TRBJ1-5; D is uncertain. Germline CDR1 KGHDR, CDR2 SFDVKD. There are 13 residues in the CDR3. Trimming stripped 5 bases from V and 4 bases from J, with 8 bases between. The CDR3 DNA reads as TGTGCCACCAGTGGTGGGAGGAATCAGCCCCAGCATTTT. Protein product: CATSGGRNQPQHF.

The chain links TRBV7-3 to TRBJ1-1, with 9 positions matching TRBD1. Germline CDR1 SGHTA, CDR2 FQGTGA. J gave up 5 bases and V 5 bases, and 6 bases lay outside the gene matches. The CDR3 extends over 14 amino acids. The CDR3 here is CASSQQGAGTEAFF. The DNA of the CDR3 is TGTGCCAGCAGCCAACAGGGGGCCGGGACTGAAGCTTTCTTT. Complete variable domain (other parts from reference TRBV7-3 and TRBJ1-1): GAGVSQTPSNKVTEKGKYVELRCDPISGHTALYWYRQSLGQGPEFLIYFQGTGAADDSGLPNDRFFAVRPEGSVSTLKIQRTERGDSAVYLCASSQQGAGTEAFFGQGTRLTVV.

This sequence joins TRBV14 and TRBJ1-1; D remains unclear. Looked up from germline, CDR1 is SGHDN and CDR2 is FVKESK. The CDR3 sequence is 15 residues long. Trimming took 1 base from V and 5 from J, leaving 14 bases between them. This CDR3 reads CASSQGAALMTEAFF. The CDR3 region has the DNA TGTGCCAGCAGCCAAGGGGCGGCCTTAATGACTGAAGCTTTCTTT.

This clone was counted a single time. The chain has TRBV20-1 and TRBJ1-2; no clear D. The CDR3 has 11 amino acids. Trimming cost V 8 bases and J 6 bases, with 13 bases left between them. Per the germline V gene, CDR1 is DFQATT and CDR2 is SNEGSKA (reference sequence). In nucleotides, the CDR3 is TGCAGTCATCGGACTGAGAATGGCTACACCTTC. Protein product: CSHRTENGYTF.

The chain uses TRBV7-9 and TRBJ1-2; TRBD1 is a possible D gene (5 bases). Trimming removed 5 bases from V and 4 bases from J, with 17 bases in between. CDR1 is SEHNR and CDR2 is FQNEAQ in the germline V gene (reference sequence). CDR3 length: 15 residues. For the CDR3, the DNA is TGTGCCAGCAGCCCCCGGGACGGCGAGATCTATGGCTACACCTTC. Its translation is CASSPRDGEIYGYTF.

The chain is built from TRBV5-1 and TRBJ1-1; no clear D. Trimming stripped 4 bases from V and 2 bases from J, with 15 bases between. Germline V gives CDR1 SGHRS, CDR2 YFSETQ. The length of the CDR3 is 15 residues. The CDR3 reads CASSPGRQINTEAFF. CDR3 DNA: TGCGCCAGCAGCCCCGGGCGGCAGATAAACACTGAAGCTTTCTTT.

The genes are TRBV29-1 and TRBJ1-4, with TRBD1 matching 7 bases. The CDR3 runs to 13 residues. Per germline, CDR1 SQVTM and CDR2 ANQGSEA. Trimming took 6 bases from V and 8 from J; bases not matched to a gene: 9. In DNA form, the CDR3 reads TGCAGCGTCGGGACAGCCCCCAAGGAAAAACTGTTTTTT. Protein sequence: CSVGTAPKEKLFF.

V is TRBV7-3 and J is TRBJ1-5; D unresolved. V was cut by 0 bases and J by 9 bases, with 12 bases left in between. CDR1 is SGHTA, CDR2 FQGTGA, per germline. The CDR3 is 14 amino acids. The CDR3 reads CASSLTAAAGPQHF. In nucleotides, the CDR3 is TGTGCCAGCAGCTTAACGGCAGCCGCTGGGCCCCAGCATTTT.

This clone was seen only a few times. This chain uses TRBV11-2 with TRBJ1-4; D not certain. V lost 0 bases and J 8 bases, leaving 4 bases between the germline ends. CDR3 length: 12 residues. Germline CDR1 and CDR2: SGHAT and FQNNGV. The CDR3 coding sequence is TGTGCCAGCAGCTTAGATCGGGAAAAACTGTTTTTT. Its translation: CASSLDREKLFF.

The CDR3 region has the DNA TGTGCCAGCAGTGTGAACAGGGGTCATTCACCCCTCCACTTT. Protein product: CASSVNRGHSPLHF. The V call is TRBV28, the J call TRBJ1-6; 7 bases are a match to TRBD1. J gave up 8 bases and V 5 bases, and 6 bases lay outside the gene matches. This CDR3 contains 14 residues. Germline V CDR1 and CDR2: MDHEN, SYDVKM.

This chain links TRBV11-2 with TRBJ2-3; 7 nucleotides agree with TRBD1. The CDR3 runs 15 residues. Trimming cost V 3 bases and J 2 bases; bases outside gene matches: 5. CDR1 is SGHAT, CDR2 FQNNGV, per germline. CDR3: CASSLGQPITDTQYF. The CDR3 region has the DNA TGTGCCAGCAGCTTGGGACAGCCGATCACAGATACGCAGTATTTT.

The rearrangement uses TRBV29-1 and TRBJ2-5; D is uncertain. There are 15 residues in the CDR3. Trimming left V 6 bases short and J 2 bases short, with 19 bases between. Per germline, CDR1 SQVTM and CDR2 ANQGSEA. The CDR3 sequence is CSVAPSGEPQETQYF. The CDR3 bases are TGCAGCGTGGCCCCCAGTGGGGAACCTCAAGAGACCCAGTACTTC.

CDR3 region: CASSFGDNYGYTF. CDR3 sequence (DNA): TGTGCCAGCAGCTTCGGGGATAACTATGGCTACACCTTC. The chain recombines TRBV5-5 with TRBJ1-2; D is uncertain. Germline V gives CDR1 SGHKS, CDR2 YYEKEE (reference sequence). V dropped 2 bases and J dropped 1 base, with 6 bases sitting between them. This CDR3 is built from 13 residues.

The chain combines TRBV5-4 with TRBJ2-7; D is unclear. Germline CDR1 reads SGHNT; CDR2 reads YYREEE (reference sequence). V was cut by 0 bases and J by 0 bases, with 10 bases left in between. The CDR3 is 15 amino acids. As DNA, the CDR3 is TGTGCCAGCAGCTTGGGAGGTGCGGTCTCCTACGAGCAGTACTTC. Its translation is CASSLGGAVSYEQYF.

This chain uses TRBV5-8 with TRBJ1-3, with 7 bases fitting TRBD1. Germline V gives CDR1 SGHTS, CDR2 YDEGEE. This CDR3 spans 15 amino acids. V was clipped by 4 bases and J by 3 bases; unmatched bases: 7. The CDR3 spells CASSTGTVRGNTIYF. In DNA, the CDR3 is TGTGCCAGCAGCACCGGGACAGTACGTGGAAACACCATATATTTT.

The rearrangement links TRBV20-1 to TRBJ1-1, with D unresolved. V was shortened by 7 bases and J by 1 base, with 7 bases between the two germline ends. Germline V gene sequence: CDR1 DFQATT, CDR2 SNEGSKA (reference sequence). CDR3 size: 11 residues. The CDR3 nucleotides are TGCAGTGTAGGAGGGAACACTGAAGCTTTCTTT. Encoded protein: CSVGGNTEAFF.

The chain has TRBV19 and TRBJ2-1, with TRBD1 matching over 8 bases. Trimming cost V 6 bases and J 2 bases; bases outside gene matches: 6. Germline assignment: CDR1 LNHDA and CDR2 SQIVND (reference sequence). The CDR3 totals 15 residues. The CDR3 loop reads CASRHRTGPYNEQFF. The CDR3 nucleotides read TGTGCCAGTAGGCATAGGACAGGGCCCTACAATGAGCAGTTCTTC.

This chain links TRBV7-3 with TRBJ1-1; D is possibly TRBD1 (5 bases). Germline lookup yields CDR1 SGHTA and CDR2 FQGTGA. This CDR3 is 14 amino acids long. The V gene lost 6 bases and the J gene lost 0 bases, with 11 bases spanning the gap. The CDR3 DNA reads as TGTGCCAGCAGGAGGGACCGAATGAACACTGAAGCTTTCTTT. Translated, it gives CASRRDRMNTEAFF.

This clone was counted only a few times. This sequence joins TRBV5-1 and TRBJ1-3, with D perhaps TRBD1 (6 bases). V was shortened by 0 bases and J by 3 bases, with 13 bases between the two germline ends. The CDR3 sequence is 16 residues long. The germline V gene encodes CDR1 SGHRS and CDR2 YFSETQ. The CDR3 region is CASSLAGGAYGNTIYF. The DNA of the CDR3 is TGCGCCAGCAGCTTGGCCGGGGGCGCGTATGGAAACACCATATATTTT.

This chain connects TRBV4-1 to TRBJ2-3; 7 bases are shared with TRBD1. This CDR3 has 15 amino acids. The trim removed 4 bases at V and 6 bases at J, leaving 10 bases unmatched. CDR1 MGHRA and CDR2 YSYEKL come from the germline V gene. CDR3 residues: CASSPTGDRADTQYF. CDR3 bases: TGCGCCAGCAGCCCAACCGGCGACAGGGCGGATACGCAGTATTTT.

The V call is TRBV4-1, the J call TRBJ1-3, with D possibly being TRBD1 (6 bases). Germline V CDR1 and CDR2: MGHRA, YSYEKL. Trimming shortened V by 2 bases and J by 1 base, and 15 bases separated the two germline ends. The CDR3 sequence is 17 residues long. CDR3 nucleotide sequence: TGCGCCAGCAGCCAAAGCTCCCTGACAGGTTCTGGAAACACCATATATTTT. Amino acid sequence: CASSQSSLTGSGNTIYF.